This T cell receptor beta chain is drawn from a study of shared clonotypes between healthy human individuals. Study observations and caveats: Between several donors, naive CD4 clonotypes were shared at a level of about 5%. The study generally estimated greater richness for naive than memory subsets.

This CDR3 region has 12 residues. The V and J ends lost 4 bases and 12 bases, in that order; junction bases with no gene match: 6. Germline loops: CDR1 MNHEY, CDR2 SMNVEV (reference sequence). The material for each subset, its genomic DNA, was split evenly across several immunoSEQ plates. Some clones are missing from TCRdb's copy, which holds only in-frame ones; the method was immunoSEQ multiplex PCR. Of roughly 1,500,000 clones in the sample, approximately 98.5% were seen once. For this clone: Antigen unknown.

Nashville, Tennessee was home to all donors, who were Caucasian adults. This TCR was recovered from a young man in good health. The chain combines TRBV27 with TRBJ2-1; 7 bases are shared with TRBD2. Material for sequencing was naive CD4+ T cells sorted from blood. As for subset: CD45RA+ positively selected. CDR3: CASSSTSSWQFF. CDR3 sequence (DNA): TGTGCCAGCAGTTCGACTAGCTCATGGCAGTTCTTC.